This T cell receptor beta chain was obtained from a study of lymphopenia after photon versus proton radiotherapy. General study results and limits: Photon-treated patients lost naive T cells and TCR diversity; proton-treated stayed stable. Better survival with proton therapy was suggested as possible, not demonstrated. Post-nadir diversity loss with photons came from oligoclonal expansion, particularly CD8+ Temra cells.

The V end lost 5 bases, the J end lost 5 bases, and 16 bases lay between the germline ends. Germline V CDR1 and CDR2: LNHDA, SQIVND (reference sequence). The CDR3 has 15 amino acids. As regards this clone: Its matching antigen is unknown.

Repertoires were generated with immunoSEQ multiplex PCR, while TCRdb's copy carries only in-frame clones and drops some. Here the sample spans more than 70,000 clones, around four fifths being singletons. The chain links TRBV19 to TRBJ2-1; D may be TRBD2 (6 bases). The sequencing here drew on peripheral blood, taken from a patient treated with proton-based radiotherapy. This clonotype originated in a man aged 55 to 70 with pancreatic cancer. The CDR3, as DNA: TGTGCCAGTAGTCCAGAGGGACTCCTCAACAATGAGCAGTTCTTC. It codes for CASSPEGLLNNEQFF.